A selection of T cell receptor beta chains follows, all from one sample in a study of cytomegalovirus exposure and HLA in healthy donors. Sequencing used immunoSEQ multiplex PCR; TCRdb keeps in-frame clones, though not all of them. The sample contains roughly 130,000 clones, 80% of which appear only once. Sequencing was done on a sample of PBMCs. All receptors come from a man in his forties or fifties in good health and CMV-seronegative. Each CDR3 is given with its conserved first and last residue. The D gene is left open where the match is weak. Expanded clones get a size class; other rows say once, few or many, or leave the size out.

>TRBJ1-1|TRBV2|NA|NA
CASSVDSSFTEAFF
TGTGCCAGCAGTGTCGACAGTAGCTTCACTGAAGCTTTCTTT
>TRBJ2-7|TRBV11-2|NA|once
CASSSQQGYEQYF
TGTGCCAGCAGCTCGCAACAGGGCTACGAGCAGTACTTC
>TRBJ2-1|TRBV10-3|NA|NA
CAISVWQYNEQFF
TGTGCCATCAGTGTATGGCAGTACAATGAGCAGTTCTTC
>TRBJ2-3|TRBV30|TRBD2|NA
CAWASGGADTQYF
TGTGCCTGGGCTAGCGGGGGTGCAGATACGCAGTATTTT
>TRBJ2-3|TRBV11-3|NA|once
CASSTGSGDTQYF
TGTGCCAGCAGCACAGGATCCGGAGATACGCAGTATTTT
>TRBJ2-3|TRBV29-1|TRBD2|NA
CSARLAGGRADTQYF
TGCAGCGCCCGACTAGCGGGGGGCCGGGCAGATACGCAGTATTTT
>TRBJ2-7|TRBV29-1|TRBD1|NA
CSVVRQGASYEQYF
TGCAGCGTTGTAAGACAGGGGGCCTCCTACGAGCAGTACTTC
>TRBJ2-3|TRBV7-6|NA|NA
CASSLVGGASTDTQYF
TGTGCCAGCAGCTTAGTTGGAGGGGCTTCCACAGATACGCAGTATTTT
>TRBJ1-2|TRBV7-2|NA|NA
CASSPASANYGYTF
TGTGCCAGCAGCCCTGCTTCGGCTAACTATGGCTACACCTTC
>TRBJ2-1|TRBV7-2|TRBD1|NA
CASSFGFTGDNEQFF
TGTGCCAGCAGCTTCGGGTTTACAGGGGACAATGAGCAGTTCTTC
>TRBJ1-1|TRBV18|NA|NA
CASSPPSRDTEAFF
TGTGCCAGCTCACCGCCCTCCCGGGATACTGAAGCTTTCTTT
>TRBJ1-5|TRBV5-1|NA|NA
CASSLGPSNQPQHF
TGCGCCAGCAGCTTGGGGCCCAGCAATCAGCCCCAGCATTTT
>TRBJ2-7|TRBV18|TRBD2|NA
CASSPTRGGAYEQYF
TGTGCCAGCTCACCGACCCGGGGGGGGGCTTACGAGCAGTACTTC
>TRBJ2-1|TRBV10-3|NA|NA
CAISRGGMEQFF
TGTGCCATCAGTCGCGGGGGCATGGAGCAGTTCTTC
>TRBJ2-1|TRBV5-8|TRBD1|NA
CASSLRGRRPHEQFF
TGTGCCAGCAGCTTAAGGGGGCGTCGCCCCCATGAGCAGTTCTTC
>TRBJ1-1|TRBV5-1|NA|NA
CASSLDRVLGTEAFF
TGCGCCAGCAGCTTGGACAGGGTATTGGGCACTGAAGCTTTCTTT
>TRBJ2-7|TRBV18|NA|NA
CASSPPASASYEQYF
TGTGCCAGCTCACCACCGGCTAGCGCCTCCTACGAGCAGTACTTC
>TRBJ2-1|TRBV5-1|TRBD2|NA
CASSFILAGSSYNEQFF
TGCGCCAGCAGCTTTATACTAGCGGGAAGCTCCTACAATGAGCAGTTCTTC
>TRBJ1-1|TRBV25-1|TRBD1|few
CASSRQGLNTEAFF
TGTGCCAGCAGCAGACAGGGGCTGAACACTGAAGCTTTCTTT